This TCR beta chain was recorded in a study of T cells in Graves' hyperthyroidism and ophthalmopathy. Looking at the study overall: Any treatment followed the collection of peripheral blood at initial diagnosis.

TCR beta CDR3 regions were amplified from RNA transcripts. In the first-round RT-PCR of the TCR CDR3, the HTBI primer set was used. TCRdb ran MiXCR on the multiplex PCR reads and lists one entry per CDR3 protein. The sample yields about 610,000 distinct CDR3 sequences, over 12% seen once. Sequenced: blood. This clonotype was sampled from a woman in her thirties or forties with Graves' ophthalmopathy.

CDR3 protein: CASTWTGTEAFF. CDR3 nucleotides: TGTGCCAGCACCTGGACAGGCACTGAAGCTTTCTTT. The chain recombines TRBV12-3 or TRBV12-4 with TRBJ1-1, with 7 bases that match TRBD1. There are 12 residues in the CDR3. The V gene end was trimmed by 7 bases and the J gene end by 4 bases; junction bases not matched to a gene: 3.